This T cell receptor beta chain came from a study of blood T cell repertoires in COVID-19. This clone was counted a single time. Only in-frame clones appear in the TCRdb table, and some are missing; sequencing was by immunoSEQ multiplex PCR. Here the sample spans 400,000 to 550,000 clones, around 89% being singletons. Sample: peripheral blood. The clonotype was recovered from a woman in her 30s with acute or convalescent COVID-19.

The CDR3 spells CASGQGGFYGYTF. CDR3 bases: TGTGCCAGCGGACAGGGGGGTTTTTATGGCTACACCTTC. The chain has TRBV12-3 or TRBV12-4 and TRBJ1-2; 10 positions agree with TRBD1. This CDR3 has 13 residues. V was clipped by 8 bases and J by 5 bases; unmatched bases: 5.